The TCR beta chain described here comes from a study of cytomegalovirus exposure and HLA in healthy donors. After removal of 1 base from V and 7 bases from J, the junction contained 14 bases not matched to a gene. The CDR3 runs 19 residues. The germline V gene encodes CDR1 SEHNR and CDR2 FQNEAQ (reference sequence). Donors likely had unrecorded immune exposures despite being nominally healthy when sampled. PCR primers comprised 60 Vbeta and 13 Jbeta primers. The protocol was immunoSEQ multiplex PCR, while the TCRdb copy is restricted to in-frame clones and leaves out a portion. The sample holds roughly 120,000 clones, around 77% seen once. About this clone itself: Its antigen is still unknown.

Study results and limitations: Published work reported that the classifier diagnosed cytomegalovirus status with high specificity and sensitivity. The authors listed approximately 160 TCR beta chains as cytomegalovirus-associated.

The chain uses TRBV7-9 and TRBJ2-1; TRBD2 agrees at 12 bases. The receptor was derived from a human donor in good health. The sample was PBMCs. The CDR3 DNA sequence: TGTGCCAGCAGCTTAGAAATACCCATGACTAGCGGGAGTGGGAATGAGCAGTTCTTC. Translating gives CASSLEIPMTSGSGNEQFF.